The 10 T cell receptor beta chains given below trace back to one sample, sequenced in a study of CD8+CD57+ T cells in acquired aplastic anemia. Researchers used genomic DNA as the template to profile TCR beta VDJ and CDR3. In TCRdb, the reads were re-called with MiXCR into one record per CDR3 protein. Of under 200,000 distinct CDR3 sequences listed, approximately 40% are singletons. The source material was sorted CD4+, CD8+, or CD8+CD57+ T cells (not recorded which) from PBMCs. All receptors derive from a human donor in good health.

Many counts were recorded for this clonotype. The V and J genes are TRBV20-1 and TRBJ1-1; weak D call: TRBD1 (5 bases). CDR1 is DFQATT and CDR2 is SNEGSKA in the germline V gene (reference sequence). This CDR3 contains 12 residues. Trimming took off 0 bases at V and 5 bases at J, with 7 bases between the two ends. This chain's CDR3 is CSAREWGTEAFF. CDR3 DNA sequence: TGCAGTGCTAGAGAATGGGGGACTGAAGCTTTCTTT.

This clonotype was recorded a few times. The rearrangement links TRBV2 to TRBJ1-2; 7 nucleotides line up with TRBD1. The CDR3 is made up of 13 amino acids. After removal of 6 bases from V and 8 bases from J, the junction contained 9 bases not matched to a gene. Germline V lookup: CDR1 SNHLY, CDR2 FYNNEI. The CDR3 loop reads CASSPDREYGYTF. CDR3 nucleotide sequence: TGTGCCAGCAGCCCCGACAGGGAATACGGCTACACCTTC.

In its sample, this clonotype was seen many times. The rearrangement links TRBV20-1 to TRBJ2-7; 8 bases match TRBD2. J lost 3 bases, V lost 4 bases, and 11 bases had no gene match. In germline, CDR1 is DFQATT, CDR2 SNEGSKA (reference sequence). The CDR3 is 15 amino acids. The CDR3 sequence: CSATSWEAGDYEQYF. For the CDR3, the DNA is TGCAGTGCTACTTCATGGGAAGCGGGAGACTACGAGCAGTACTTC.

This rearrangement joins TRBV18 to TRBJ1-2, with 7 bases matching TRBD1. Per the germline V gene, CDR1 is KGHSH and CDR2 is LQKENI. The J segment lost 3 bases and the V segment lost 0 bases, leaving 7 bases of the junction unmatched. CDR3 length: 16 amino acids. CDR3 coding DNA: TGTGCCAGCTCACCACCGGGTACAGGGGTAGACTATGGCTACACCTTC. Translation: CASSPPGTGVDYGYTF.

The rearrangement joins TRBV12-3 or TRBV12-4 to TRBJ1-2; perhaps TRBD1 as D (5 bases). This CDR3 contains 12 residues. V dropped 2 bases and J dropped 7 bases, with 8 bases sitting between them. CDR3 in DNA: TGTGCCAGCAGTTTATTCGGGGGTGGCTACACCTTC. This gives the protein CASSLFGGGYTF.

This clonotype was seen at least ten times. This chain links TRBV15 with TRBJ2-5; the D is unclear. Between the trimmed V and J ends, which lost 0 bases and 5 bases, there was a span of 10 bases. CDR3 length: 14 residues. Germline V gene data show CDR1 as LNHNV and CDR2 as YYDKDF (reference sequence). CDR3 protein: CATSRDGPFETQYF. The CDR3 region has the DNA TGTGCCACCAGCAGAGATGGGCCGTTCGAGACCCAGTACTTC.

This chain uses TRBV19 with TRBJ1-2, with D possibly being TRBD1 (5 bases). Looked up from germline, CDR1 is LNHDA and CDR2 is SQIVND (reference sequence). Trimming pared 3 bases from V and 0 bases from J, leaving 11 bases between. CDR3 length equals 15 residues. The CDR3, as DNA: TGTGCCAGTAGTATGGGGCAGCTATCTAACTATGGCTACACCTTC. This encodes CASSMGQLSNYGYTF.

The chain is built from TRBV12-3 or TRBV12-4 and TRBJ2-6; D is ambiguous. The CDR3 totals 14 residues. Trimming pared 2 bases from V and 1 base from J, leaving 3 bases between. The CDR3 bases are TGTGCCAGCAGTTTATTTTCTGGGGCCAACGTCCTGACTTTC. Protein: CASSLFSGANVLTF.

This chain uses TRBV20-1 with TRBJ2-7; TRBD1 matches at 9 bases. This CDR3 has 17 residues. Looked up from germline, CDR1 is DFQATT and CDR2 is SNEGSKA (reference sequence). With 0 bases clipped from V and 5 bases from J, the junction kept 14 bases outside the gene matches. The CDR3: CSARDLKRTGVVDEQYF. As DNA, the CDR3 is TGCAGTGCTAGAGACCTAAAGAGGACAGGGGTAGTCGACGAGCAGTACTTC.

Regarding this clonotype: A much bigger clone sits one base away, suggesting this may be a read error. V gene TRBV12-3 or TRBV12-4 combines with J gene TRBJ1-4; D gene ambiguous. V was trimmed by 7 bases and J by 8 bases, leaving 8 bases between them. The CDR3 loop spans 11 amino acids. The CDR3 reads CASISSEKLFF. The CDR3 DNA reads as TGTGCCAGCATTTCAAGCGAAAAACTGTTTTTT.